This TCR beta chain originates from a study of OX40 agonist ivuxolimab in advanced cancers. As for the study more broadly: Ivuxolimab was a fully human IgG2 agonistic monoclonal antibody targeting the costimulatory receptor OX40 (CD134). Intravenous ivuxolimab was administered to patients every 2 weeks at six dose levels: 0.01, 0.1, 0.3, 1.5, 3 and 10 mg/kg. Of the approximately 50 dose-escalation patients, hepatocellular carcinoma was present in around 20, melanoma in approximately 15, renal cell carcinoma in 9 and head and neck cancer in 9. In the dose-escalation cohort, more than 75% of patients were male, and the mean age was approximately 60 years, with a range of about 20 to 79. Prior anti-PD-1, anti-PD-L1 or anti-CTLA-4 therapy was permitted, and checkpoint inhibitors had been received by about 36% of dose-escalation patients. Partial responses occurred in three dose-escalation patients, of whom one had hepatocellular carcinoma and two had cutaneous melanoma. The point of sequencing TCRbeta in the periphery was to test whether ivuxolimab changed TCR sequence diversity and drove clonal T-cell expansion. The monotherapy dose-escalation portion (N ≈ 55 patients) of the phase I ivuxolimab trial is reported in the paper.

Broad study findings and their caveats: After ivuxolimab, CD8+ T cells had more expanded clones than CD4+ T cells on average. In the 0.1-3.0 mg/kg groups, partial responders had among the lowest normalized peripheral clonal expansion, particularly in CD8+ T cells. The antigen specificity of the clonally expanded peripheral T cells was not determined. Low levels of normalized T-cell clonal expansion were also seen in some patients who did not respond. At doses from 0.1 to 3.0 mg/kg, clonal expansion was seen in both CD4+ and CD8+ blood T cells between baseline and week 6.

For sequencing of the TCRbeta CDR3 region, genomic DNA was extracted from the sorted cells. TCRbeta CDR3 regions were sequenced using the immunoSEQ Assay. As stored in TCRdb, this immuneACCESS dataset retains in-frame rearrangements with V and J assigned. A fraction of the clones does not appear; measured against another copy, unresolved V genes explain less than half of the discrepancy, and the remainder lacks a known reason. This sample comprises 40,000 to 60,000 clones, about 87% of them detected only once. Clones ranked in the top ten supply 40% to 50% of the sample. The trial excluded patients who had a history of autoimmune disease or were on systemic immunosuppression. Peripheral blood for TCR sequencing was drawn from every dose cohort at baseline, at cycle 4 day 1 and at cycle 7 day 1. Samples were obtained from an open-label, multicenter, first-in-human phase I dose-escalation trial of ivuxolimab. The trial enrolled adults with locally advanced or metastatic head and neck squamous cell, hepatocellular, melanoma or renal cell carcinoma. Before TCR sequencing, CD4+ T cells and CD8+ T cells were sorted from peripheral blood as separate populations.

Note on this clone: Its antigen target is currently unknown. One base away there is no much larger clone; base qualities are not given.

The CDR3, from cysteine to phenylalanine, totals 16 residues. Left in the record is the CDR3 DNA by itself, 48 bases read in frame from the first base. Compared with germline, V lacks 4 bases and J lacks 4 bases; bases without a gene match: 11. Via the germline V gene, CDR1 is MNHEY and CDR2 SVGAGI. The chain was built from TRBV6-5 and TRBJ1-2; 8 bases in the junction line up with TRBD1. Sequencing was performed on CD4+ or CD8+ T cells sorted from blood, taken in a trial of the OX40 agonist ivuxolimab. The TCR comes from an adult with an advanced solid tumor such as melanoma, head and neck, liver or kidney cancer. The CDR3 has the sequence CASSFRGLRPPYGYTF. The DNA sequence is TGTGCCAGCAGTTTCAGGGGGCTTAGACCCCCCTATGGCTACACCTTC.